A single sample gave rise to the 30 T cell receptor beta chains below, sequenced in a study of blood T cell repertoires in COVID-19. Libraries were prepared by immunoSEQ multiplex PCR; TCRdb keeps only in-frame clonotypes and omits some of them. This repertoire shows more than 95,000 clones, approximately 80% found once; its top ten account for under 15%. The sequencing sample was made of peripheral blood. The source of these receptors is a human donor in a cohort sampled during active or convalescent COVID-19.

The chain employs TRBV19 and TRBJ1-5, with TRBD1 matching over 7 bases. The CDR3 sequence is 13 residues long. Trimming took 5 bases from V and 6 from J; bases not matched to a gene: 4. Germline-derived CDR1 and CDR2 are LNHDA and SQIVND (reference sequence). Here the CDR3 reads CASSFDRVQPQHF. The DNA of the CDR3 is TGTGCCAGTAGTTTCGACAGGGTTCAGCCCCAGCATTTT.

V and J are TRBV11-3 and TRBJ2-1; 7 bases agree with TRBD2. Per the germline V gene, CDR1 is SGHNT and CDR2 is YENEEA. The CDR3 is made up of 15 amino acids. Trimming removed 5 bases from V and 5 bases from J; junction bases left unmatched: 9. The CDR3 spells CASSARLADHNEQFF. In DNA, the CDR3 is TGTGCCAGCAGCGCGCGACTAGCCGACCACAATGAGCAGTTCTTC.

The V and J genes are TRBV24-1 and TRBJ1-2; D is perhaps TRBD1 (6 bases). Trimming cost V 2 bases and J 7 bases, with 10 bases left between them. This CDR3 region has 13 residues. Germline values: CDR1 KGHDR, CDR2 SFDVKD. CDR3 sequence reads: CATSDSGQRGYTF. The CDR3 DNA sequence: TGTGCCACCAGTGATTCCGGACAGCGTGGCTACACCTTC.

The chain combines TRBV6-5 with TRBJ2-7; D remains unclear. Germline V lookup: CDR1 MNHEY, CDR2 SVGAGI. The CDR3 covers 14 residues. V was cut by 0 bases and J by 2 bases, with 8 bases left in between. CDR3 region: CASSYSSPAYEQYF. CDR3 nucleotide sequence: TGTGCCAGCAGTTACTCGTCCCCAGCCTACGAGCAGTACTTC.

The V call is TRBV4-3, the J call TRBJ1-2; possibly TRBD1 for D (5 bases). The CDR3 loop spans 12 amino acids. Looked up from germline, CDR1 is LGHNA and CDR2 is YSLEER. Trimming stripped 3 bases from V and 9 bases from J, with 11 bases between. CDR3 residues: CASSHTGGSYTF. In DNA, the CDR3 is TGCGCCAGCAGCCATACGGGGGGGAGCTACACCTTC.

The table lists this clone with a count of one. V gene TRBV11-2 combines with J gene TRBJ1-5; no definite D call. V was pared by 0 bases and J by 4 bases, with 10 bases between. Germline CDR1 SGHAT, CDR2 FQNNGV. The CDR3 is 15 residues long. The DNA for the CDR3 is TGTGCCAGCAGCTTAGATGTTGGAGGGAATCAGCCCCAGCATTTT. Translation gives CASSLDVGGNQPQHF.

This clone was observed once. V usage is TRBV4-1 and J usage is TRBJ2-5, with 9 bases matching TRBD2. Germline values: CDR1 MGHRA, CDR2 YSYEKL. V shed 1 base, J shed 3 bases, and the junction held 0 bases outside the gene matches. The CDR3 extends over 14 amino acids. CDR3 DNA: TGCGCCAGCAGCCAAGTAGCGGGGGAAGAGACCCAGTACTTC. It translates to CASSQVAGEETQYF.

The chain has TRBV11-3 and TRBJ2-5; a weak D match, TRBD1 (5 bases). Germline V gene lookup returns CDR1 SGHNT and CDR2 YENEEA. The CDR3 contains 15 residues. The ends were cut back, 6 bases at V and 5 bases at J, with 19 bases in the middle. The CDR3 protein is CASSYFSNAGETQYF. The CDR3 nucleotides read TGTGCCAGCAGTTATTTCTCTAATGCAGGGGAGACCCAGTACTTC.

This rearrangement joins TRBV24-1 to TRBJ2-5; 7 bases line up with TRBD2. The germline V gene encodes CDR1 KGHDR and CDR2 SFDVKD. J lost 4 bases, V lost 5 bases, and 3 bases had no gene match. The CDR3 has 13 residues. This CDR3 is CATSAAGRETQYF. Written as DNA, the CDR3 is TGTGCCACCAGTGCAGCGGGAAGAGAGACCCAGTACTTC.

This chain joins TRBV10-1 and TRBJ2-7, with D possibly being TRBD2 (6 bases). The CDR3 runs to 11 residues. Trimming cost V 5 bases and J 9 bases, with 11 bases left between them. CDR1 and CDR2 from the germline V gene are WNHNN and SYGVQD (reference sequence). CDR3 residues: CASSSGRAQYF. CDR3 DNA sequence: TGCGCCAGCAGTTCCGGGAGAGCGCAGTACTTC.

This clone was detected once. CDR3 residues: CASSPRQLPETQYF. In nucleotides, the CDR3 is TGTGCCAGCTCACCAAGACAGTTACCAGAGACCCAGTACTTC. The rearrangement uses TRBV18 and TRBJ2-5; tentative D call: TRBD1 (5 bases). Trimming shortened V by 2 bases and J by 4 bases, and 11 bases separated the two germline ends. Germline CDR1 is KGHSH and CDR2 is LQKENI. The CDR3 has 14 residues.

The chain recombines TRBV23-1 with TRBJ1-5, with D uncertain. TRBV23-1 is an ORF, with its function uncertain. The CDR3 is made up of 10 amino acids. V lost 2 bases, J lost 9 bases, and 2 bases lay in between. For the CDR3, the DNA is TGCGCCAGCAGTCAACGGCCCCAGCATTTT. It translates to CASSQRPQHF.

The V gene is TRBV6-5, the J gene TRBJ2-5, with 9 bases identical to TRBD1. V shed 4 bases and J 5 bases; nucleotides not matched to a gene: 8. Germline CDR1 MNHEY, CDR2 SVGAGI. CDR3 length: 15 amino acids. CDR3 DNA sequence: TGTGCCAGCAGTTCCGCCGGGACAGGGAAGGAGACCCAGTACTTC. This sequence encodes CASSSAGTGKETQYF.

The chain employs TRBV4-3 and TRBJ2-1; 11 bases map to TRBD1. The length of the CDR3 is 16 residues. The V gene end was trimmed by 3 bases and the J gene end by 4 bases; junction bases not matched to a gene: 5. In germline, CDR1 is LGHNA, CDR2 YSLEER. The CDR3: CASSHTGTGGYNEQFF. In nucleotides, the CDR3 is TGCGCCAGCAGCCACACCGGGACAGGGGGATACAATGAGCAGTTCTTC.

This clone came up once. The genes are TRBV4-3 and TRBJ2-4; 8 bases agree with TRBD1. Unmatched junction bases numbered 7, after V lost 3 bases and J lost 6 bases. This CDR3 contains 15 residues. Germline CDR1 reads LGHNA; CDR2 reads YSLEER. CDR3 residues: CASSHSRQGLNIQYF. Here the CDR3 DNA reads TGCGCCAGCAGCCACAGCAGACAGGGGCTAAACATTCAGTACTTC.

The V gene is TRBV7-3, the J gene TRBJ1-5, with no clear D. Deletions cut 1 base from V and 2 bases from J, with 12 bases between. CDR1 SGHTA and CDR2 FQGTGA come from the germline V gene. The CDR3 covers 16 residues. In nucleotides, the CDR3 is TGTGCCAGCAGCTTAAAAAGGGAGATGGGCAATCAGCCCCAGCATTTT. This encodes CASSLKREMGNQPQHF.

This clone occurred a few times. The chain combines TRBV20-1 with TRBJ1-1; no definite D call. The CDR3 loop spans 11 amino acids. Germline CDR1 reads DFQATT; CDR2 reads SNEGSKA (reference sequence). With 2 bases removed from V and 7 bases from J, the gap between germline ends came to 8 bases. The CDR3 here is CSARQAGEAFF. The CDR3 region has the DNA TGCAGTGCTAGACAGGCAGGTGAAGCTTTCTTT.

The chain has TRBV6-5 and TRBJ1-1, with 8 nucleotides matching TRBD1. Germline V lookup: CDR1 MNHEY, CDR2 SVGAGI. CDR3 length: 15 residues. With V trimmed by 7 bases and J by 0 bases, 7 bases remained unmatched. This chain's CDR3 is CASITPTGVNTEAFF. The CDR3 nucleotides read TGTGCCAGCATCACCCCGACAGGGGTGAACACTGAAGCTTTCTTT.

V gene TRBV7-6 combines with J gene TRBJ2-5; 15 bases map to TRBD2. From germline, CDR1 is SGHVS and CDR2 FNYEAQ. The CDR3 consists of 16 residues. V shed 5 bases, J shed 4 bases, and the junction held 5 bases outside the gene matches. The CDR3 here is CASSTRTSGGAETQYF. CDR3 DNA: TGTGCCAGCAGCACGCGGACTAGCGGGGGGGCAGAGACCCAGTACTTC.

This rearrangement joins TRBV4-3 to TRBJ1-3, with D perhaps TRBD1 (6 bases). Trimming took off 0 bases at V and 1 base at J, with 13 bases between the two ends. Germline V lookup: CDR1 LGHNA, CDR2 YSLEER. The CDR3 spans 17 residues. CDR3: CASSQEGQTESGNTIYF. CDR3 coding DNA: TGCGCCAGCAGCCAAGAAGGACAGACTGAATCTGGAAACACCATATATTTT.

This clone was seen once. This chain links TRBV7-2 with TRBJ2-1, with 7 bases lining up with TRBD1. Losses at the gene ends were 1 base for V and 9 bases for J; bases not matched to a gene: 6. Germline CDR1 is SGHTA and CDR2 is FQGNSA. This CDR3 is built from 14 residues. Here the CDR3 reads CASSLDLHRGEQFF. CDR3 DNA sequence: TGTGCCAGCAGCTTAGACCTTCACAGGGGTGAGCAGTTCTTC.

The chain is built from TRBV30 and TRBJ1-2, with TRBD1 identical over 7 bases. Germline-derived CDR1 and CDR2 are GTSNPN and SVGIG (reference sequence). The CDR3 spans 13 residues. Trimming cost V 3 bases and J 7 bases; bases outside gene matches: 8. In DNA, the CDR3 is TGTGCCTGGAGGATTTCAGGGGGTCCTGGCTACACCTTC. As protein: CAWRISGGPGYTF.

As to this clone: Other DNA sequences in this specimen translate into the identical CDR3. The chain joins TRBV6-2 or TRBV6-3 to TRBJ1-1; possible D gene TRBD1, 6 bases. V was shortened by 6 bases and J by 1 base, with 9 bases between the two germline ends. This CDR3 comprises 13 residues. The germline CDR1 and CDR2 sequences are MNHEY and SVGEGT. CDR3 DNA sequence: TGTGCCAGCAGCACGACAGGGAACACTGAAGCTTTCTTT. As protein: CASSTTGNTEAFF.

The gene calls are TRBV9 and TRBJ1-1; 12 nucleotides agree with TRBD1. Per germline, CDR1 SGDLS and CDR2 YYNGEE. The CDR3 loop spans 14 amino acids. Trimming took 7 bases from V and 7 from J; bases not matched to a gene: 8. In DNA, the CDR3 is TGTGCCAGCTCTCCCGGGACAGGGGGCTATGAAGCTTTCTTT. The encoded protein is CASSPGTGGYEAFF.

V usage is TRBV5-1 and J usage is TRBJ1-4; D might be TRBD1 (6 bases). This CDR3 comprises 14 residues. The germline CDR1 and CDR2 sequences are SGHRS and YFSETQ. The V and J ends lost 0 bases and 4 bases respectively, with 7 bases between them. CDR3 nucleotide sequence: TGCGCCAGCAGCTTGGAGGGGGATAATGAAAAACTGTTTTTT. It specifies CASSLEGDNEKLFF.

The chain links TRBV24-1 to TRBJ2-3; D is unresolved. The CDR3 contains 15 residues. CDR1 KGHDR and CDR2 SFDVKD come from the germline V gene. V shed 1 base and J shed 2 bases, with 9 bases lying between them. CDR3 in amino acids: CATSDFYGDTDTQYF. The DNA of the CDR3 is TGTGCCACCAGTGATTTCTACGGAGACACAGATACGCAGTATTTT.

The rearrangement links TRBV3-1 (or the pseudogene TRBV3-2) to TRBJ2-5; perhaps TRBD2 as D (6 bases). Germline-derived CDR1 and CDR2 are LGHDT and YNNKEL (reference sequence). Trimming stripped 1 base from V and 5 bases from J, with 11 bases between. This CDR3 comprises 14 residues. The chain's CDR3 is CASSQGLARETQYF. CDR3 DNA: TGTGCCAGCAGCCAAGGGCTAGCGAGGGAGACCCAGTACTTC.

This clone was seen at least ten times. CDR3 coding DNA: TGTGCCAGCAGGGGGGGATTCCACACTGAAGCTTTCTTT. As protein: CASRGGFHTEAFF. V is TRBV12-3 or TRBV12-4 and J is TRBJ1-1, with a weak D call TRBD1 (5 bases). V was cut by 6 bases and J by 3 bases, with 11 bases left in between. This CDR3 is 13 amino acids long.

The J gene is TRBJ1-5, the V gene TRBV15; D is perhaps TRBD1 (6 bases). Germline V gene sequence: CDR1 LNHNV, CDR2 YYDKDF (reference sequence). V was clipped by 5 bases and J by 12 bases, with 17 bases between them. CDR3 length: 13 residues. The CDR3 nucleotides are TGTGCCACCAGCCGGACAGCCTTCGGGGACCAGCATTTT. This encodes CATSRTAFGDQHF. Supplemented by reference TRBV15 and TRBJ1-5, the full variable domain reads DAMVIQNPRYQVTQFGKPVTLSCSQTLNHNVMYWYQQKSSQAPKLLFHYYDKDFNNEADTPDNFQSRRPNTSFCFLDIRSPGLGDTAMYLCATSRTAFGDQHFGDGTRLSIL.

J is TRBJ2-7 and V is TRBV2; TRBD2 agrees at 8 bases. Unmatched junction bases numbered 4, after V lost 1 base and J lost 5 bases. Germline V gene sequence: CDR1 SNHLY, CDR2 FYNNEI. The CDR3 extends over 14 amino acids. The CDR3: CASSEGRGVNEQYF. DNA for the CDR3: TGTGCCAGCAGTGAAGGGCGGGGGGTTAACGAGCAGTACTTC. Full variable domain (missing parts from reference TRBV2 and TRBJ2-7): EPEVTQTPSHQVTQMGQEVILRCVPISNHLYFYWYRQILGQKVEFLVSFYNNEISEKSEIFDDQFSVERPDGSNFTLKIRSTKLEDSAMYFCASSEGRGVNEQYFGPGTRLTVT.